One sample yielded the 27 T cell receptor beta chains listed below, sequenced in a study of cytomegalovirus exposure and HLA in healthy donors. Profiled with immunoSEQ multiplex PCR; TCRdb holds only in-frame clones, not every one. The table has more than 45,000 clones, roughly 89% seen once. The sample comprised PBMCs. Receptors were obtained from a woman aged 18-29 years in good health and CMV-seronegative.

The rearrangement links TRBV11-2 to TRBJ2-1; D is perhaps TRBD1 (6 bases). Germline loops: CDR1 SGHAT, CDR2 FQNNGV. Trimming took off 6 bases at V and 5 bases at J, with 11 bases between the two ends. The CDR3 sequence is 13 residues long. The CDR3 loop is CASRVTGHNEQFF. The DNA of the CDR3 is TGTGCCAGCAGGGTGACAGGCCACAATGAGCAGTTCTTC.

This chain joins TRBV6-5 and TRBJ1-3; TRBD1 matches 9 bases. The CDR3 is 14 residues long. V shed 8 bases, J shed 2 bases, and the junction held 4 bases outside the gene matches. Looked up from germline, CDR1 is MNHEY and CDR2 is SVGAGI. The CDR3 reads CASRRTGAGNTIYF. In DNA form, the CDR3 reads TGTGCCAGCCGCCGGACAGGGGCTGGAAACACCATATATTTT.

This clone was observed a single time. This chain connects TRBV18 to TRBJ2-7, with D unclear. This CDR3 spans 15 amino acids. Germline values: CDR1 KGHSH, CDR2 LQKENI. V was shortened by 3 bases and J by 4 bases, with 16 bases between the two germline ends. The CDR3 bases are TGTGCCAGCTCACCCGGCCAGGAATCAGGATACGAGCAGTACTTC. Translating gives CASSPGQESGYEQYF.

This chain uses TRBV29-1 with TRBJ2-7; TRBD1 matches at 7 bases. The J segment lost 5 bases and the V segment lost 5 bases, leaving 6 bases of the junction unmatched. This CDR3 spans 12 amino acids. Germline CDR1 and CDR2: SQVTM and ANQGSEA. CDR3 sequence: CSVSSQGDEQYF. CDR3 in DNA: TGCAGCGTTTCCAGTCAGGGGGACGAGCAGTACTTC.

The chain has TRBV5-5 and TRBJ2-1; the D gene is possibly TRBD2 (6 bases). The CDR3 contains 14 residues. From germline, CDR1 is SGHKS and CDR2 YYEKEE (reference sequence). Trimming removed 6 bases at V and 8 bases at J, with 18 bases between. This CDR3 reads CASIMEGLEDEQFF. The CDR3 region has the DNA TGTGCCAGCATCATGGAGGGGCTCGAGGATGAGCAGTTCTTC.

V usage is TRBV11-2 and J usage is TRBJ1-2; possible D gene TRBD1, 5 bases. This CDR3 spans 16 amino acids. V lost 5 bases and J 3 bases, leaving 19 bases between the germline ends. The germline gives CDR1 SGHAT, CDR2 FQNNGV. CDR3 coding DNA: TGTGCCAGCAGCCGAATTGTCAGGGAGGAGGACTATGGCTACACCTTC. The encoded protein is CASSRIVREEDYGYTF.

This clone occurred a few times. The chain employs TRBV4-3 and TRBJ2-1, with 7 bases aligning to TRBD2. CDR3 length: 15 amino acids. Germline V lookup: CDR1 LGHNA, CDR2 YSLEER. V was clipped by 4 bases and J by 7 bases; unmatched bases: 10. CDR3 nucleotides: TGCGCCAGCAGCCCTGGGAGCGGGAATGGAAATGAGCAGTTCTTC. This translates into CASSPGSGNGNEQFF.

This clone was counted a single time. The chain employs TRBV28 and TRBJ1-3, with no clear D. This CDR3 spans 15 amino acids. Germline loops: CDR1 MDHEN, CDR2 SYDVKM. The germline V and J ends were trimmed by 7 bases and 3 bases, with 16 bases remaining between them. The CDR3 here is CASTGPPGNGNTIYF. The CDR3 nucleotides read TGTGCCAGCACCGGGCCTCCGGGGAATGGAAACACCATATATTTT.

J is TRBJ1-6 and V is TRBV6-5; tentative D call: TRBD1 (5 bases). Germline V gene sequence: CDR1 MNHEY, CDR2 SVGAGI. V dropped 2 bases and J dropped 6 bases, with 5 bases sitting between them. The CDR3 loop spans 13 amino acids. CDR3 sequence: CASSYDSNSPLHF. The DNA for the CDR3 is TGTGCCAGCAGTTACGACAGTAATTCACCCCTCCACTTT.

V gene TRBV6-1 combines with J gene TRBJ2-7; D might be TRBD1 (5 bases). The germline gives CDR1 MNHNS, CDR2 SASEGT. V was clipped by 2 bases and J by 5 bases, with 19 bases between them. CDR3 length equals 16 residues. The CDR3 coding sequence is TGTGCCAGCAGTGAACAACAGGCTCCGCTCGCCCACGAGCAGTACTTC. It encodes CASSEQQAPLAHEQYF.

The J gene is TRBJ2-1, the V gene TRBV13, with 9 bases identical to TRBD1. The CDR3 contains 15 residues. The V and J ends lost 5 bases and 4 bases, in that order; junction bases with no gene match: 6. CDR1 PRHDT and CDR2 FYEKMQ come from the germline V gene (reference sequence). The CDR3 is CASSHRGQGYNEQFF. CDR3 coding DNA: TGTGCCAGCAGCCACCGTGGACAGGGGTACAATGAGCAGTTCTTC.

The chain combines TRBV14 with TRBJ2-1; 14 bases are a match to TRBD2. Trimming at V came to 4 bases and at J to 10 bases, leaving 6 bases not matched to a gene. Germline values: CDR1 SGHDN, CDR2 FVKESK. The CDR3 sequence is 15 residues long. The CDR3 loop reads CASSRGLAGAREQFF. DNA of the CDR3: TGTGCCAGCAGCCGGGGACTAGCGGGAGCTCGGGAGCAGTTCTTC.

This clone was detected many times. The chain is built from TRBV2 and TRBJ1-5; the D gene is possibly TRBD1 (5 bases). CDR1 is SNHLY, CDR2 FYNNEI, per germline. The CDR3 length is 14 residues. V shed 7 bases and J shed 2 bases, with 12 bases lying between them. The CDR3 DNA sequence: TGTGCCAGCACGTTAAGGGGCGGCAATCAGCCCCAGCATTTT. This sequence encodes CASTLRGGNQPQHF.

This clone was seen once. The V call is TRBV18, the J call TRBJ2-1; 9 nucleotides match TRBD2. Germline CDR1 is KGHSH and CDR2 is LQKENI. This CDR3 has 16 residues. V was clipped by 4 bases and J by 6 bases; unmatched bases: 10. The chain's CDR3 is CASSQSGTSLSNEQFF. The CDR3 nucleotides are TGTGCCAGCTCACAGAGCGGGACTAGCCTTTCCAATGAGCAGTTCTTC.

V usage is TRBV6-5 and J usage is TRBJ1-2; D is perhaps TRBD1 (6 bases). The CDR3 covers 14 residues. Trimming shortened V by 0 bases and J by 4 bases, and 9 bases separated the two germline ends. Germline V gene data show CDR1 as MNHEY and CDR2 as SVGAGI. The CDR3 coding sequence is TGTGCCAGCAGTTACTCGGACAGCCTCTATGGCTACACCTTC. It translates to CASSYSDSLYGYTF.

The chain recombines TRBV9 with TRBJ2-3; 13 positions agree with TRBD2. The CDR3 runs 16 residues. Germline lookup yields CDR1 SGDLS and CDR2 YYNGEE. The V gene end was trimmed by 1 base and the J gene end by 6 bases; junction bases not matched to a gene: 5. In DNA, the CDR3 is TGTGCCAGCAGCGTAACGGGACTAGCGGGATATGATACGCAGTATTTT. It is translated as CASSVTGLAGYDTQYF.

The chain carries TRBV4-3 and TRBJ1-2, with 9 bases aligning to TRBD1. Unmatched junction bases numbered 5, after V lost 4 bases and J lost 2 bases. Germline V gene lookup returns CDR1 LGHNA and CDR2 YSLEER. This CDR3 has 15 residues. CDR3 amino acids: CASSRDGQGNYGYTF. The DNA for the CDR3 is TGCGCCAGCAGCCGAGACGGACAGGGGAACTATGGCTACACCTTC.

The chain carries TRBV27 and TRBJ2-1, with 7 bases fitting TRBD1. The V gene end was trimmed by 6 bases and the J gene end by 10 bases; junction bases not matched to a gene: 9. The V gene's germline CDR1 is MNHEY and CDR2 SMNVEV (reference sequence). The CDR3 covers 13 residues. CDR3 DNA: TGTGCCAGCAGACCATCAGGGGGTCGGGAGCAGTTCTTC. It specifies CASRPSGGREQFF.

The rearrangement links TRBV7-9 to TRBJ2-5, with a tentative D call TRBD1 (6 bases). CDR1 and CDR2 from the germline V gene are SEHNR and FQNEAQ (reference sequence). V was cut by 5 bases and J by 5 bases, with 15 bases left in between. The CDR3 is 14 residues long. As DNA, the CDR3 is TGTGCCAGCAGCAAACCGGGACATTTGGAGACCCAGTACTTC. Translating gives CASSKPGHLETQYF.

The chain couples TRBV29-1 to TRBJ2-7; 7 bases line up with TRBD2. Germline assignment: CDR1 SQVTM and CDR2 ANQGSEA. V shed 6 bases and J 4 bases; nucleotides not matched to a gene: 12. The CDR3 has 14 residues. The DNA of the CDR3 is TGCAGCGTCGGGTGGGGGGGTGACCCTTACGAGCAGTACTTC. It yields the protein CSVGWGGDPYEQYF.

This chain links TRBV9 with TRBJ1-3, with 10 nucleotides matching TRBD1. CDR1 and CDR2 (germline): SGDLS, YYNGEE. With 4 bases clipped from V and 4 bases from J, the junction kept 8 bases outside the gene matches. The CDR3 length is 16 residues. The CDR3 here is CASSPRQGAGGNTIYF. CDR3 DNA: TGTGCCAGCAGCCCCCGACAGGGGGCAGGGGGAAACACCATATATTTT.

The CDR3 loop reads CASSQRSYEQYF. The CDR3 nucleotides are TGTGCCAGCAGCCAGCGCTCCTACGAGCAGTACTTC. The J gene is TRBJ2-7, the V gene TRBV4-2; no definite D call. Trimming took off 3 bases at V and 0 bases at J, with 3 bases between the two ends. The germline V gene encodes CDR1 LGHNA and CDR2 YNFKEQ. The CDR3 runs 12 residues.

This chain links TRBV10-3 with TRBJ1-3; D ambiguous. The CDR3 extends over 16 amino acids. V dropped 4 bases and J dropped 0 bases, with 13 bases sitting between them. Germline V gene sequence: CDR1 ENHRY, CDR2 SYGVKD. This chain's CDR3 is CAISGVSTVSGNTIYF. DNA for the CDR3: TGTGCCATCAGTGGTGTAAGCACAGTCTCTGGAAACACCATATATTTT.

This chain joins TRBV18 and TRBJ1-1; the D gene is possibly TRBD1 (5 bases). Germline values: CDR1 KGHSH, CDR2 LQKENI. The CDR3 has 17 amino acids. V was shortened by 3 bases and J by 4 bases, with 21 bases between the two germline ends. CDR3 DNA: TGTGCCAGCTCACCCCCGGACAAGGGGACTCGGGGCACTGAAGCTTTCTTT. Protein: CASSPPDKGTRGTEAFF.

The chain couples TRBV30 to TRBJ2-7; weak D call: TRBD2 (6 bases). The CDR3 runs 13 residues. Germline lookup yields CDR1 GTSNPN and CDR2 SVGIG (reference sequence). The V gene lost 3 bases and the J gene lost 3 bases, with 12 bases spanning the gap. The CDR3 nucleotides are TGTGCCTGGAGCCGGGGTAGCGGCTACGAGCAGTACTTC. Translating gives CAWSRGSGYEQYF. Drawing the rest from reference TRBV30 and TRBJ2-7, the complete variable domain is SQTIHQWPATLVQPVGSPLSLECTVEGTSNPNLYWYRQAAGRGLQLLFYSVGIGQISSEVPQNLSASRPQDRQFILSSKKLLLSDSGFYLCAWSRGSGYEQYFGPGTRLTVT.

This clone has only one observation. The rearrangement links TRBV9 to TRBJ2-1; 8 bases map to TRBD2. This CDR3 spans 15 amino acids. CDR1 is SGDLS, CDR2 YYNGEE, per germline. V trimming: 1 base; J trimming: 8 bases; junction bases outside the gene matches: 8. The CDR3 DNA sequence: TGTGCCAGCAGCGTAAGTAGCGGGACCTCCTATGAGCAGTTCTTC. It yields the protein CASSVSSGTSYEQFF.

This clone was counted once. This chain uses TRBV14 with TRBJ2-5, with D uncertain. The CDR3 has 13 residues. V was pared by 2 bases and J by 2 bases, with 6 bases between. Germline CDR1 is SGHDN and CDR2 is FVKESK. The CDR3 DNA reads as TGTGCCAGCAGCCAAAACAGTCAAGAGACCCAGTACTTC. Its protein product is CASSQNSQETQYF. Supplemented by reference TRBV14 and TRBJ2-5, the full variable domain reads EAGVTQFPSHSVIEKGQTVTLRCDPISGHDNLYWYRRVMGKEIKFLLHFVKESKQDESGMPNNRFLAERTGGTYSTLKVQPAELEDSGVYFCASSQNSQETQYFGPGTRLLVL.